The entry that follows covers one T cell receptor (beta chain) sequence. The antigen remains undetermined. Amplification used 60 Vbeta primers and 13 Jbeta primers. The protocol was immunoSEQ multiplex PCR, while the TCRdb copy is restricted to in-frame clones and leaves out a portion. The sample yields 100,000 or so clones, more than 75% seen once. This record comes from a study of cytomegalovirus exposure and HLA in healthy donors. Turning to the study itself: Within an early data release were 85 million or so unique TCRs drawn from HLA-typed donors. Overall study findings and caveats: Cytomegalovirus status was reportedly diagnosed by the classifier with high sensitivity and specificity. A missense DCLRE1C variant was associated with V- and J-gene trimming of TCR beta chains in a later analysis, and an independent cohort replicated the association. In a later analysis, HLA-associated TCR beta chains were more clonally expanded than equally common others.

Per the germline V gene, CDR1 is SGDLS and CDR2 is YYNGEE. This CDR3 has 16 residues. The junction had 5 bases not matched to a gene; V was cut back by 3 bases and J by 1 base. The receptor's source is a man younger than 45 in good health and CMV-seropositive. The sample was PBMCs. V is TRBV9 and J is TRBJ2-1, with TRBD2 identical over 9 bases. The CDR3 nucleotides read TGTGCCAGCAGCGGCTCGCGGGAGGGGTCCTACAATGAGCAGTTCTTC. Translating gives CASSGSREGSYNEQFF.